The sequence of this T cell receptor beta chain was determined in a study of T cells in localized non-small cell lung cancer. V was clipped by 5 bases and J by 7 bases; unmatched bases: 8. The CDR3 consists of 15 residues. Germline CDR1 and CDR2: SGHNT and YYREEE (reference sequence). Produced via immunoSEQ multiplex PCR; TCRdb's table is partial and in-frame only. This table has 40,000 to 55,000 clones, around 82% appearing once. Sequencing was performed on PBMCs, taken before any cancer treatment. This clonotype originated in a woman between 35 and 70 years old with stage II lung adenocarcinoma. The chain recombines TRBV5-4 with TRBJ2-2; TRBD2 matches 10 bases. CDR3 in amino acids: CASRSAGGPIGELFF. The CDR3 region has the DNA TGTGCCAGCAGGTCAGCGGGGGGGCCTATCGGGGAGCTGTTTTTT.